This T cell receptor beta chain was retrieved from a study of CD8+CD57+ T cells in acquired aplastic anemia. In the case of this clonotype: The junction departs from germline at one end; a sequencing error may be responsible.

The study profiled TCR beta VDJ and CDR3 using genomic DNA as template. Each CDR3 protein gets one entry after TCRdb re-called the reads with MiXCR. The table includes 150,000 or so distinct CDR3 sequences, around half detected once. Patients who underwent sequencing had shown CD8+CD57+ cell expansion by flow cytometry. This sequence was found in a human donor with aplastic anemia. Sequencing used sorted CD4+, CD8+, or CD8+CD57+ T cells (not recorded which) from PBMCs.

Here the CDR3 reads CASSTIQKRNTEASF. CDR3 DNA: TGTGCCAGTAGTACGATACAGAAAAGGAACACTGAAGCTTCCTTT. The chain has TRBV19 and TRBJ1-1; D gene ambiguous. The CDR3 sequence is 15 residues long. Per germline, CDR1 LNHDA and CDR2 SQIVND (reference sequence). The whole variable domain, filled in from reference TRBV19 and TRBJ1-1, reads DGGITQSPKYLFRKEGQNVTLSCEQNLNHDAMYWYRQDPGQGLRLIYYSQIVNDFQKGDIAEGYSVSREKKESFPLTVTSAQKNPTAFYLCASSTIQKRNTEASFGQGTRLTVV.